This T cell receptor (beta chain) stems from a study of T cell repertoires in cytomegalovirus infection. Study-wide context: CMV epitopes used comprised recently identified HLA-C-restricted ones and well-studied HLA-B-restricted ones. Regarding the study as a whole: It was HLA-C-restricted CMV-specific TCR beta clonotypes that dominated the response ex vivo.

Germline assignment: CDR1 SGHDN and CDR2 FVKESK. V lost 5 bases and J 6 bases, leaving 18 bases between the germline ends. The CDR3 contains 15 residues. TCRdb reprocessed the reads with MiXCR, giving one entry per CDR3 protein. The sample consists of about 890,000 distinct CDR3 sequences, under 40% of them appearing once. Comments on this clonotype: The antigen is not known.

Sequences were derived from cultured CD8+ T cells from PBMCs, sampled from culture after CMV antigen stimulation. The sequence was obtained from a human donor in good health (CMV status not recorded). Some clones in this sample may be carry-over from other donors' samples. The rearrangement uses TRBV14 and TRBJ2-3; no clear D gene. The CDR3 here is CASSSTFPFSDTQYF. CDR3 bases: TGTGCCAGCAGCTCGACTTTCCCGTTCTCTGATACGCAGTATTTT.